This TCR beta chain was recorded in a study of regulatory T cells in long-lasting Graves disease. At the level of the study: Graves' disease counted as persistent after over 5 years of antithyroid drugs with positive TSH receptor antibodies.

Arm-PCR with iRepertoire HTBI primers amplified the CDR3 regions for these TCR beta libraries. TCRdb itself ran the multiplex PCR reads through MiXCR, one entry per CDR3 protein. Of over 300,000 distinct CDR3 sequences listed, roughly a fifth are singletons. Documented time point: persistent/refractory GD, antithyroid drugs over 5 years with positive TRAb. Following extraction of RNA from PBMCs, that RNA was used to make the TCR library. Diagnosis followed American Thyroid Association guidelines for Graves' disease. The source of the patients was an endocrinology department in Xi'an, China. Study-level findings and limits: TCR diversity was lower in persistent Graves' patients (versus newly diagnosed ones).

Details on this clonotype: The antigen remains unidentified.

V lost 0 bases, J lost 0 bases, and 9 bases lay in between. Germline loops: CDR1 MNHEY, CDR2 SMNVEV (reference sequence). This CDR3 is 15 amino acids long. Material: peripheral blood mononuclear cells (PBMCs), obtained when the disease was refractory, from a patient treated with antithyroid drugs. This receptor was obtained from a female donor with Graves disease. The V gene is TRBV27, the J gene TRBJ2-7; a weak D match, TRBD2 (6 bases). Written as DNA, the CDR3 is TGTGCCAGCAGTTTATCTCGGGGGATCTCCTACGAGCAGTACTTC. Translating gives CASSLSRGISYEQYF.